A selection of T cell receptor beta chains follows, all from one sample in a study of blood T cell repertoires in COVID-19. The assay was immunoSEQ multiplex PCR, and TCRdb's table has in-frame clones only and misses some. The repertoire holds hundreds of thousands of clones, with roughly 90% as singletons. Input material: peripheral blood. The receptor source for this set is a woman in her 30s with acute or convalescent COVID-19. CDR3s include the opening cysteine and the closing phenylalanine or tryptophan. D genes are given only for firm matches. Expanded clones get a size class; other rows say once, few or many, or leave the size out.

CDR3 protein	CDR3 DNA	V gene	J gene	D gene	clone size
CASSEGYRGSSALYGYTF	TGTGCCAGCAGTGAAGGGTACAGGGGGTCGTCGGCGCTATATGGCTACACCTTC	TRBV6-1	TRBJ1-2	TRBD1	-
CASSFARDRVYEQYF	TGTGCCAGTAGTTTCGCCCGGGACAGGGTCTACGAGCAGTACTTC	TRBV19	TRBJ2-7	TRBD1	-
CASSLAVGGAGEAFF	TGTGCCAGCAGCTTAGCGGTAGGGGGGGCGGGTGAAGCTTTCTTT	TRBV7-8	TRBJ1-1	-	-
CAIRDARVGSYNEQFF	TGTGCCATCCGAGACGCCCGGGTTGGCTCCTACAATGAGCAGTTCTTC	TRBV10-3	TRBJ2-1	-	-
CASSYGQARGTQYF	TGTGCCAGCAGTTACGGACAGGCCCGGGGGACCCAGTACTTC	TRBV6-5	TRBJ2-5	TRBD1	-
CASSIGTAWVKPQHF	TGTGCCAGTAGTATAGGAACAGCTTGGGTAAAGCCCCAGCATTTT	TRBV19	TRBJ1-5	-	-
CASSQVAVRGDTQYF	TGTGCCAGCAGCCAGGTCGCGGTCCGGGGAGATACGCAGTATTTT	TRBV3-1/TRBV3-2	TRBJ2-3	-	-
CASSPSSGGLSYNEQFF	TGTGCCAGCTCACCCTCTAGCGGGGGGCTCTCCTACAATGAGCAGTTCTTC	TRBV18	TRBJ2-1	TRBD2	-
CASSSTGGINEQYF	TGTGCCAGCAGCTCCACCGGGGGGATCAACGAGCAGTACTTC	TRBV9	TRBJ2-7	TRBD2	-
CASRDGQGIMNTEAFF	TGTGCCAGCAGAGATGGACAGGGGATAATGAACACTGAAGCTTTCTTT	TRBV7-9	TRBJ1-1	TRBD1	few
CASSIDLYGQEFF	TGTGCCAGTAGTATAGATCTTTACGGACAGGAATTCTTC	TRBV19	TRBJ2-1	TRBD1	-
CASSPGQGNEKLFF	TGTGCCAGCTCACCGGGACAGGGTAATGAAAAACTGTTTTTT	TRBV18	TRBJ1-4	TRBD1	few
CASSTTRSSGANVLTF	TGTGCCAGCAGTACCACTCGAAGTTCTGGGGCCAACGTCCTGACTTTC	TRBV6-6	TRBJ2-6	-	-
CASSLVGGKETYEQYF	TGTGCCAGCAGCTTAGTGGGCGGGAAAGAAACCTACGAGCAGTACTTC	TRBV7-6	TRBJ2-7	-	-
CASSLYDRGASPLHF	TGTGCCAGCAGTTTATATGATCGGGGGGCATCACCCCTCCACTTT	TRBV28	TRBJ1-6	-	-
CASSLAGSSYEQYF	TGTGCCAGCAGCTTAGCAGGGAGCTCCTACGAGCAGTACTTC	TRBV7-8	TRBJ2-7	-	-
CASSALGTAETQYF	TGCGCCAGCAGCGCATTGGGGACAGCTGAGACCCAGTACTTC	TRBV5-1	TRBJ2-5	TRBD1	-
CASSLGGGRYEQYF	TGTGCCAGCAGTTTGGGGGGGGGCCGGTACGAGCAGTACTTC	TRBV28	TRBJ2-7	-	-
CASSVQGVNTEAFF	TGTGCCAGCAGCGTACAGGGGGTGAACACTGAAGCTTTCTTT	TRBV4-2	TRBJ1-1	TRBD1	-
CASSLRGTVYGYTF	TGTGCCAGCAGTCTCCGCGGGACAGTCTATGGCTACACCTTC	TRBV27	TRBJ1-2	TRBD1	-
CSVEEEGIDTQYF	TGCAGCGTTGAAGAGGAGGGTATCGATACGCAGTATTTT	TRBV29-1	TRBJ2-3	-	-
CATKDRISGNTIYF	TGTGCCACCAAGGACAGGATCTCTGGAAACACCATATATTTT	TRBV2	TRBJ1-3	TRBD1	-
CASSRTGETQETQYF	TGTGCCAGTAGTAGAACGGGGGAAACTCAAGAGACCCAGTACTTC	TRBV19	TRBJ2-5	-	-
CASSVESGTGELFF	TGTGCCAGCAGCGTCGAGTCAGGGACCGGGGAGCTGTTTTTT	TRBV9	TRBJ2-2	-	-
CASSWGSGVYTDTQYF	TGCGCCAGCAGCTGGGGGAGCGGGGTCTACACAGATACGCAGTATTTT	TRBV5-1	TRBJ2-3	TRBD2	-
CAIRPEDGRETQYF	TGTGCCATCCGTCCCGAAGATGGGAGGGAGACCCAGTACTTC	TRBV10-3	TRBJ2-5	-	-
CAWRSWGQDNYTF	TGTGCCTGGAGGAGCTGGGGACAGGACAACTACACCTTC	TRBV30	TRBJ1-2	TRBD1	-
CASGTGKSPLHF	TGTGCCAGTGGGACAGGGAAATCACCCCTCCACTTT	TRBV12-3/TRBV12-4	TRBJ1-6	TRBD1	-
CASSISGGEVNYGYTF	TGCGCCAGCAGCATATCAGGGGGCGAGGTGAACTATGGCTACACCTTC	TRBV5-1	TRBJ1-2	TRBD1	-
CASSDNRGDQPQHF	TGTGCCAGCAGTGATAACAGGGGGGATCAGCCCCAGCATTTT	TRBV6-1	TRBJ1-5	TRBD1	-